The source of this TCR beta chain is a study of OX40 agonist ivuxolimab in advanced cancers. On the study more broadly: Age averaged about 60 years (range about 23 to 85), and roughly 80% were male. One patient with hepatocellular carcinoma and two with cutaneous melanoma, three in all, had partial responses. Prior therapy, whether anti-PD-1, anti-PD-L1 or anti-CTLA-4, was allowed, and less than 45% had some.

This CDR3 contains 13 residues. The ends were cut back, 7 bases at V and 2 bases at J, with 12 bases in the middle. The V gene's germline CDR1 is MNHNS and CDR2 SASEGT. Libraries were prepared by immunoSEQ multiplex PCR; TCRdb keeps only in-frame clonotypes and omits some of them. The sample consists of about 54,000 clones, approximately 84% of them appearing once. Broader study findings: CD8+ T cells (on average) carried more expanded clones than CD4+ T cells.

In the case of this clone: Its antigen is as yet unknown.

The chain links TRBV6-1 to TRBJ2-7; possible D gene TRBD1, 6 bases. This clonotype was obtained from an adult with an advanced solid tumor such as melanoma, head and neck, liver or kidney cancer. Source: CD4+ or CD8+ T cells sorted from blood, taken in a trial of the OX40 agonist ivuxolimab. The CDR3 sequence is CASILQGPYEQYF. The DNA of the CDR3 is TGTGCCAGCATCTTACAGGGTCCCTACGAGCAGTACTTC.